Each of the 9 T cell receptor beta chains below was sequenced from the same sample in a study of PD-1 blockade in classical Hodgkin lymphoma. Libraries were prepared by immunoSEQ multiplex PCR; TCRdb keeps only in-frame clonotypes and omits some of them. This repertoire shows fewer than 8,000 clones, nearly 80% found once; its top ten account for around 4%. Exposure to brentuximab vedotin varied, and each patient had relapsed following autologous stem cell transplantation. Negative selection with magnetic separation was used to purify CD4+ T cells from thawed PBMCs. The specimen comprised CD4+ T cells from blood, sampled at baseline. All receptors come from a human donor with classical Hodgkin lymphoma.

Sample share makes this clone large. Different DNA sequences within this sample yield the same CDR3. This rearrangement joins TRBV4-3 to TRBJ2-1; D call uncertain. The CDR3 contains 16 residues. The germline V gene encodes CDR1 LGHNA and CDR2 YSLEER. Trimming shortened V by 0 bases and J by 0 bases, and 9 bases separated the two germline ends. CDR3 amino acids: CASSQEGSSSYNEQFF. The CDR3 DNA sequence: TGCGCCAGCAGCCAAGAAGGCTCGAGCTCCTACAATGAGCAGTTCTTC.

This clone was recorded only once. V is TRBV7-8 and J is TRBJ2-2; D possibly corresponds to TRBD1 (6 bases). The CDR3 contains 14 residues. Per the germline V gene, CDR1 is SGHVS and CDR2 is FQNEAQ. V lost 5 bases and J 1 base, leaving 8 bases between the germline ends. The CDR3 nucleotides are TGTGCCAGCAGCCGGGGACAGAACACCGGGGAGCTGTTTTTT. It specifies CASSRGQNTGELFF.

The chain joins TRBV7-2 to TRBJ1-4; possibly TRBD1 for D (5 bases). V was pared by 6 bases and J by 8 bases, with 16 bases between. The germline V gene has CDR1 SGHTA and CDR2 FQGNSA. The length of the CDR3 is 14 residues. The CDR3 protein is CASRPRGEGEKLFF. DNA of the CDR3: TGTGCCAGCAGACCGAGGGGTGAGGGGGAAAAACTGTTTTTT.

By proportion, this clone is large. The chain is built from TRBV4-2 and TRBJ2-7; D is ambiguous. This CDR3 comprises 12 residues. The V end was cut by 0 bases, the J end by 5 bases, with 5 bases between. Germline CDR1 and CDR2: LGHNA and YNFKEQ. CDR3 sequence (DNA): TGTGCCAGCAGCCAAGAAAGGGACGAGCAGTACTTC. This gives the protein CASSQERDEQYF.

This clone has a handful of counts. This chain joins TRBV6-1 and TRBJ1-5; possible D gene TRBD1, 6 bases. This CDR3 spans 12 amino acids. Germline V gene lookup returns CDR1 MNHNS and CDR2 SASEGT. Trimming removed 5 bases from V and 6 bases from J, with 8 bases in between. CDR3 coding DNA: TGTGCCAGCAGTCGGGGGCGTCAGCCCCAGCATTTT. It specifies CASSRGRQPQHF.

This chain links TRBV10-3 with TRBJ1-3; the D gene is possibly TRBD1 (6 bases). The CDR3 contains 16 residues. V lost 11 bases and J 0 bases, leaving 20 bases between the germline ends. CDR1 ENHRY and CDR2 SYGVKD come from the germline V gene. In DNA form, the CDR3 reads TGTGCCGTCCTGAACCCGGGGGCCCGCTCTGGAAACACCATATATTTT. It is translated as CAVLNPGARSGNTIYF.

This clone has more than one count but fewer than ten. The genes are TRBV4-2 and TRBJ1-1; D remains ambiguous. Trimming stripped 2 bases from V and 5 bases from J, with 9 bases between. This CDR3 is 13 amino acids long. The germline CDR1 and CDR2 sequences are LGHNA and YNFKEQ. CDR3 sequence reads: CASSQRDPTEAFF. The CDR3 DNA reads TGTGCCAGCAGCCAAAGGGATCCTACTGAAGCTTTCTTT.

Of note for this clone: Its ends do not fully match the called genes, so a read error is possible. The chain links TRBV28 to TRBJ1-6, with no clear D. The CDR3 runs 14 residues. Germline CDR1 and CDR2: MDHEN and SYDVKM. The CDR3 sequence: CASKSSPYNSPLHF. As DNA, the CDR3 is TGTGCTAGCAAGTCATCCCCCTATAATTCACCCCTCCACTTT.

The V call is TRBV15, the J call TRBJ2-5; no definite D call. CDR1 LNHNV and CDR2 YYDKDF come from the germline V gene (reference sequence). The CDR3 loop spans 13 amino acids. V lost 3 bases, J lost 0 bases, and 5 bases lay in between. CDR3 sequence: CATSSDYQETQYF. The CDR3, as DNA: TGTGCCACCAGCAGTGACTACCAAGAGACCCAGTACTTC. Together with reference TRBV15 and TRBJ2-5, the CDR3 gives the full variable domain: DAMVIQNPRYQVTQFGKPVTLSCSQTLNHNVMYWYQQKSSQAPKLLFHYYDKDFNNEADTPDNFQSRRPNTSFCFLDIRSPGLGDTAMYLCATSSDYQETQYFGPGTRLLVL.